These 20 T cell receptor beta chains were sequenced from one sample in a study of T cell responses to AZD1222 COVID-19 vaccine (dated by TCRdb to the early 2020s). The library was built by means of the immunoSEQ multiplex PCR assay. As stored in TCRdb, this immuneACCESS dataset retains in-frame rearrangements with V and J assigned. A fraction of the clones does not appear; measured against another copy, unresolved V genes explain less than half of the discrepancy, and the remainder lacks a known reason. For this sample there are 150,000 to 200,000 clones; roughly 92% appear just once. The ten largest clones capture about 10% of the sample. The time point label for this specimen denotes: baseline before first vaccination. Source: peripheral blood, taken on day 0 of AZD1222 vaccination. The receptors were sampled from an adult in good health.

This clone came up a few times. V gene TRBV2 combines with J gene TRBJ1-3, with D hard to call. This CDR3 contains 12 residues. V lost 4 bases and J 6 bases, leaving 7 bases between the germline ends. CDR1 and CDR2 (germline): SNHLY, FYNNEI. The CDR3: CASSGYINTIYF. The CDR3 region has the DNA TGTGCCAGCAGTGGCTACATAAACACCATATATTTT.

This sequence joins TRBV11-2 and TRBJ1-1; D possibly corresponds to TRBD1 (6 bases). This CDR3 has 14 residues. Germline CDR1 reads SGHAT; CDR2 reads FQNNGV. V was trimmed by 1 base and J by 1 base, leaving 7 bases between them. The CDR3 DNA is TGTGCCAGCAGCTTAGGGGGACAGAACACTGAAGCTTTCTTT. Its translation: CASSLGGQNTEAFF.

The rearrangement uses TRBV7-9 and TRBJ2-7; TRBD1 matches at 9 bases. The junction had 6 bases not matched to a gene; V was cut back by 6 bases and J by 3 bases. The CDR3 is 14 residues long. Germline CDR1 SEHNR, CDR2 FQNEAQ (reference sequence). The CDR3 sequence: CASSSGTGSYEQYF. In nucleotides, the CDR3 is TGTGCCAGCAGTTCCGGGACAGGGAGCTACGAGCAGTACTTC.

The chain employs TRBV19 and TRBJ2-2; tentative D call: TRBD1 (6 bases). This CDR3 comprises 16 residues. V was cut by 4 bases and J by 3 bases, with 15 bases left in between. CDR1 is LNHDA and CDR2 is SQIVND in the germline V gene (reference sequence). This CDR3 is CASSTPQGLYTGELFF. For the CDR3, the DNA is TGTGCCAGTAGTACCCCACAGGGCCTGTACACCGGGGAGCTGTTTTTT.

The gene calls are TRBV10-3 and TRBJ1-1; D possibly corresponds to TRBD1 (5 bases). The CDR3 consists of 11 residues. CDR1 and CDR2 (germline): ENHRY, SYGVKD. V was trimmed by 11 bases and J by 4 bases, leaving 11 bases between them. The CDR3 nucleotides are TGTGCCTCGGGGGGGACCACTGAAGCTTTCTTT. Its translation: CASGGTTEAFF.

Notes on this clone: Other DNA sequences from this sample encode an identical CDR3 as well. For the CDR3, the DNA is TGTGCCAGCAGTTTACCTACAGGGGCCTATGGCTACACCTTC. This encodes CASSLPTGAYGYTF. The chain joins TRBV28 to TRBJ1-2, with 7 bases that match TRBD1. The CDR3 contains 14 residues. Germline V CDR1 and CDR2: MDHEN, SYDVKM. Trimming cost V 2 bases and J 4 bases; bases outside gene matches: 4.

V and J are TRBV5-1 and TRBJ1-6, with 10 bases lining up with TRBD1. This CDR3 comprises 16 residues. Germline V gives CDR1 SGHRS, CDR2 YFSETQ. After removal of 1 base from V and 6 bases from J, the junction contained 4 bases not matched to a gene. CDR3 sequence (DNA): TGCGCCAGCAGCTTGAGACAGGGGGCTTCTAATTCACCCCTCCACTTT. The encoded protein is CASSLRQGASNSPLHF.

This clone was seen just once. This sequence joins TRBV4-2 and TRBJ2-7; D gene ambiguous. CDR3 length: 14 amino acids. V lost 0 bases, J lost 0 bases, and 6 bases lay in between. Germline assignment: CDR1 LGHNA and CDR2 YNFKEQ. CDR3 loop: CASSQDYYSYEQYV. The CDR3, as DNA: TGTGCCAGCAGCCAAGATTACTACTCCTACGAGCAGTACGTC.

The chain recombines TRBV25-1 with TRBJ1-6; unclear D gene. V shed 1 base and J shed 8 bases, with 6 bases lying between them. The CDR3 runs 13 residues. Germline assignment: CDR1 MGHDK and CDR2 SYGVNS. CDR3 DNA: TGTGCCAGCAGTGAATTCTGGGATTCACCCCTCCACTTT. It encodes CASSEFWDSPLHF.

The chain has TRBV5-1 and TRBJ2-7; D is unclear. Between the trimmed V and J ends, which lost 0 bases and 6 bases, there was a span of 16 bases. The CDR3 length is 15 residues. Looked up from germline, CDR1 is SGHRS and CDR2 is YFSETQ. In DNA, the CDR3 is TGCGCCAGCAGCTTGGAGGCAGGCGCCCCAACCGAGCAGTACTTC. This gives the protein CASSLEAGAPTEQYF.

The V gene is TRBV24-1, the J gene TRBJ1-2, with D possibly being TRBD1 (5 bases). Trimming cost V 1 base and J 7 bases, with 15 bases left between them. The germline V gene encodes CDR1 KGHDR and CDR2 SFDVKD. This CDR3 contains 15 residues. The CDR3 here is CATSDFSGGSGGYTF. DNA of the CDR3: TGTGCCACCAGTGATTTTTCGGGGGGTAGTGGTGGCTACACCTTC.

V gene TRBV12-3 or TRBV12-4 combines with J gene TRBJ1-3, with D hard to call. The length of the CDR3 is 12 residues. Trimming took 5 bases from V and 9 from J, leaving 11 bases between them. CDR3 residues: CASSPQGITIYF. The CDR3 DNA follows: TGTGCCAGCAGTCCTCAAGGCATCACCATATATTTT.

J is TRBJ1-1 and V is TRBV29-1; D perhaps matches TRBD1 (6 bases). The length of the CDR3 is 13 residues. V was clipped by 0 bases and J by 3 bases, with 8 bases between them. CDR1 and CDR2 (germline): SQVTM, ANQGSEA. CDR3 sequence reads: CSVEDAGDTEAFF. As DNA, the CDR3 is TGCAGCGTTGAAGATGCAGGGGACACTGAAGCTTTCTTT.

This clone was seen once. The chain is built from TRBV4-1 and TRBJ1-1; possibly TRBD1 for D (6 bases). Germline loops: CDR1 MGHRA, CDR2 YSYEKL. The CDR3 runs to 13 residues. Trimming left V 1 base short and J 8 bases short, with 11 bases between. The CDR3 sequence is CASSQVRGLEAFF. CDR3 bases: TGCGCCAGCAGCCAAGTCAGGGGTTTGGAAGCTTTCTTT.

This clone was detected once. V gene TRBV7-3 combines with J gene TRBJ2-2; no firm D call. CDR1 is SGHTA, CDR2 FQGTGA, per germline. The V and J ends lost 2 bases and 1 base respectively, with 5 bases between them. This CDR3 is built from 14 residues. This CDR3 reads CASSLVLNTGELFF. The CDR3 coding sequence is TGTGCCAGCAGCTTAGTACTGAACACCGGGGAGCTGTTTTTT.

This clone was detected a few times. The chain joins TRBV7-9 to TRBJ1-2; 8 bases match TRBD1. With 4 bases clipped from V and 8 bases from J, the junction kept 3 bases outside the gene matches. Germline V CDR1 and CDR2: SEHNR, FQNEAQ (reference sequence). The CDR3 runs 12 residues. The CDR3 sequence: CASSSRTGGYTF. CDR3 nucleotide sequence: TGTGCCAGCAGCTCGCGGACAGGGGGCTACACCTTC.

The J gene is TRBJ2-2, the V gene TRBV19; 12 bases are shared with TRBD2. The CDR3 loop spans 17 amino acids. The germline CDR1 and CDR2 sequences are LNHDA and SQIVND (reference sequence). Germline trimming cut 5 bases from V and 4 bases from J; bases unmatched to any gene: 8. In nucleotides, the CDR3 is TGTGCCAGTAGTTACCAACTAGCGGGGGGCCGCACCGGGGAGCTGTTTTTT. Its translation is CASSYQLAGGRTGELFF.

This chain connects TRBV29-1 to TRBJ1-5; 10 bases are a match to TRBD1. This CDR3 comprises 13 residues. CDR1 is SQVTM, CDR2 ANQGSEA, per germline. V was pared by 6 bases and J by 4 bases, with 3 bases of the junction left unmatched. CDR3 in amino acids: CSVTGGKNQPQHF. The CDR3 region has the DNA TGCAGCGTGACAGGGGGCAAAAATCAGCCCCAGCATTTT.

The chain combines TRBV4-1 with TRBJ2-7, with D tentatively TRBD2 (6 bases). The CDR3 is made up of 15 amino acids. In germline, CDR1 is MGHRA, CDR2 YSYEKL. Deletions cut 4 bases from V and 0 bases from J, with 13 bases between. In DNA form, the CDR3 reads TGCGCCAGCAGCCGGCAGGGAGGCCTCTCCTACGAGCAGTACGTC. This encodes CASSRQGGLSYEQYV.

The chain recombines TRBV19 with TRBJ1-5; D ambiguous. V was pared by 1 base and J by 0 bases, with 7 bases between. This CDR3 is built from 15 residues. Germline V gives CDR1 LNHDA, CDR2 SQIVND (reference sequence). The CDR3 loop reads CASSIVGSSNQPQHF. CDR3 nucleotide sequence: TGTGCCAGTAGTATAGTCGGAAGTAGCAATCAGCCCCAGCATTTT.